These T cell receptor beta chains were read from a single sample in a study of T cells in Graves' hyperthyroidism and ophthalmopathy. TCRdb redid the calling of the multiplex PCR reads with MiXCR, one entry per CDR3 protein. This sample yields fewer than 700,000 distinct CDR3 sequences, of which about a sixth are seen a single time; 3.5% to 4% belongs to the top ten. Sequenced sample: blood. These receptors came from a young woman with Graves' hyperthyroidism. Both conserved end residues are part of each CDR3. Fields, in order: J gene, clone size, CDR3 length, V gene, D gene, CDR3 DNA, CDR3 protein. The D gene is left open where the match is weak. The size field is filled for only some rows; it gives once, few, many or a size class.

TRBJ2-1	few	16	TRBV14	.	TGTGCCAGCAGCCGCAACAAGACTAGGTGGGTCAATGAGCAGTTCTTC	CASSRNKTRWVNEQFF
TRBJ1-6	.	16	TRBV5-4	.	TGTGCCAGCAGCCTCGGAAGGGCGGCTGATAATTCACCCCTCCACTTT	CASSLGRAADNSPLHF
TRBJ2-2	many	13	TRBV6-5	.	TGTGCCAGCAGTTACAGGGAAGGCGGGGAGCTGTTTTTT	CASSYREGGELFF
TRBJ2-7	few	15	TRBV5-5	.	TGTGCCAGCAGCACGGCAGGGGTTGGGTCCTACGAGCAGTACTTC	CASSTAGVGSYEQYF
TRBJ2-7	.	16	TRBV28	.	TGTGCCAGCAGCTCGCCAGGGGGGGCGCGGGTGAACGAGCAGTACTTC	CASSSPGGARVNEQYF
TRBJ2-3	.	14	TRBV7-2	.	TGTGCCAGCAGCCAGGGAGCCTACACAGATACGCAGTATTTT	CASSQGAYTDTQYF
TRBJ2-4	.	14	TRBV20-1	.	TGCAGTGCTAGGTCCCGACGGGGCAAAAACATTCAGTACTTC	CSARSRRGKNIQYF
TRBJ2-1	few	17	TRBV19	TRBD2	TGTGCCAGTAGTATCATTACTAGCGGATTAGTCAGCAATGAGCAGTTCTTC	CASSIITSGLVSNEQFF
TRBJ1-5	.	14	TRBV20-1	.	TGCAGTGCTAGAGATCAGCGGATGGGGAGGCCCCAGCATTTT	CSARDQRMGRPQHF
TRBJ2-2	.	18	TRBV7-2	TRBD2	TGTGCCAGCAGCTTATTTCCACGGACTAGAGGGAACACCGGGGAGCTGTTTTTT	CASSLFPRTRGNTGELFF
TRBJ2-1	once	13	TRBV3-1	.	TGTGCCAGCAGCCAGGGGATTAGCCGGGAGCAGTTCTTC	CASSQGISREQFF
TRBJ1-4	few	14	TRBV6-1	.	TGTGCCAGCAGCCGGAACCGGGGCCTGGAAAAACTGTTTTTT	CASSRNRGLEKLFF
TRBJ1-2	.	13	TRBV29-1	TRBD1	TGCAGCGTCGGGGGACAGGGGATAGATGGCTACACCTTC	CSVGGQGIDGYTF
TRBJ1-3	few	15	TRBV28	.	TGTGCCAGCAGTCCCTCGGGAATCTCTGGAAACACCATATATTTT	CASSPSGISGNTIYF
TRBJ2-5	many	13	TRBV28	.	TGTGCCAGCAGTTTAGAGGAGGGTGAGACCCAGTACTTC	CASSLEEGETQYF
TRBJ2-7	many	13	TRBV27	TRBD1	TGTGCCAGCGGCTTGGGGACAGCCTACGAGCAGTACTTC	CASGLGTAYEQYF
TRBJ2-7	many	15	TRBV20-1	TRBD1	TGCAGTGCTTCCCCAAGAAAGACAGGGGACTACGAGCAGTACTTC	CSASPRKTGDYEQYF
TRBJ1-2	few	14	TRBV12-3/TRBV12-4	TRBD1	TGTGCCAGCAGTCTGGGAAAGGGGGCGAATGGCTACACCTTC	CASSLGKGANGYTF
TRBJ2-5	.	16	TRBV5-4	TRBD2	TGTGCCAGCAGCTTGGACTCGGCTAGCGGGATGGAGACCCAGTACTTC	CASSLDSASGMETQYF
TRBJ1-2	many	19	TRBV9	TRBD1	TGTGCCAGCAGCGTAGAGGGGGAACTACGGACAGGGACTATCTATGGCTACACCTTC	CASSVEGELRTGTIYGYTF
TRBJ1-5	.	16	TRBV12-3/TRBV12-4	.	TGTGCCAGCAGTTTACCCGGCCAGGCCTTCAATCAGCCCCAGCATTTT	CASSLPGQAFNQPQHF
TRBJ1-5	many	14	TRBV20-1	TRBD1	TGCAGTGCTAGGGACAGGCGAGTCAATCAGCCCCAGCATTTT	CSARDRRVNQPQHF
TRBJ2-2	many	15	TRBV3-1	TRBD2	TGTGCCAGCAGCCAACGGCTGGGGGGGACCGGGGAGCTGTTTTTT	CASSQRLGGTGELFF
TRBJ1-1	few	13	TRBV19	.	TGTGCCAGTAGGGTGGCACGGAACACTGAAGCTTTCTTT	CASRVARNTEAFF
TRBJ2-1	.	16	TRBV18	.	TGTGCCAGCTCACCACCGATCAGGGTTACCGGTGGTGAGCAGTTCTTC	CASSPPIRVTGGEQFF
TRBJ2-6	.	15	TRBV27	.	TGTGCCAGCAGCTCAAACAGGGCTGGGGCCAACGTCCTGACTTTC	CASSSNRAGANVLTF
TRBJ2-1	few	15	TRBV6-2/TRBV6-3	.	TGTGCCAGCAGTTACGGGCCAAGGACCTACAATGAGCAGTTCTTC	CASSYGPRTYNEQFF
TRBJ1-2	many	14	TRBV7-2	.	TGTGCCAGCAGCACTCGGGCCAGGAACTATGGCTACACCTTC	CASSTRARNYGYTF
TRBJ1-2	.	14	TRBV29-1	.	TGCAGCGCCCTCCCAGGGGATTCGGGGGATGGCTACACCTTC	CSALPGDSGDGYTF
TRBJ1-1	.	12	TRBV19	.	TGTGCCAGTAGTTACAGGACAGCAGAAGCTTTCTTT	CASSYRTAEAFF
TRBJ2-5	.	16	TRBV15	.	TGTGCCACCAGCAGAGATCAAGGGGGATCCCAAGAGACCCAGTACTTC	CATSRDQGGSQETQYF